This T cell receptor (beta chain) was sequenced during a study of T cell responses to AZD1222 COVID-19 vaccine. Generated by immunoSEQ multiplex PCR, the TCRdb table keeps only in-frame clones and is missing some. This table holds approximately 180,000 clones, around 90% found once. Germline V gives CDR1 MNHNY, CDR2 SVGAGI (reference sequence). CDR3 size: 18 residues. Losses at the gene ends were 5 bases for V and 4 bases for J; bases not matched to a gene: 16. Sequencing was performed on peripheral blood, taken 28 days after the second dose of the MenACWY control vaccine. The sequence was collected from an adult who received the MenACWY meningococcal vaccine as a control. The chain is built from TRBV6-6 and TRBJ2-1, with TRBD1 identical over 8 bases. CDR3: CASSPLGRGQEIYNEQFF. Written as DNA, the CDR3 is TGTGCCAGCAGTCCTTTGGGGCGGGGACAGGAGATTTACAATGAGCAGTTCTTC.